These T cell receptor beta chains were read from a single sample in a study of human versus mouse CDR3 diversity and MHC coevolution. Assay: immunoSEQ multiplex PCR; the TCRdb copy retains only in-frame clones and omits some. The table records roughly 86,000 clones, roughly 93% of them present only once. Sequenced: naive CD4+ T cells from blood. These receptors were collected from a person aged 25 to 69 in good health. CDR3s include the opening cysteine and the closing phenylalanine or tryptophan. The D gene is left open where the match is weak. Clone size appears in some rows only: once, few, many, or a class for an expanded clone.

CDR3 DNA: TGTGCCAGCAGCTTGACAGGGCCCTCTGGAAACACCATATATTTT; CDR3 protein: CASSLTGPSGNTIYF; clone size: few; J gene: TRBJ1-3; V gene: TRBV5-6; CDR3 length: 15; D gene: NA
CDR3 DNA: TGTGCCAGCACCCCTCCGAGGAACACTGAAGCTTTCTTT; CDR3 protein: CASTPPRNTEAFF; clone size: NA; J gene: TRBJ1-1; V gene: TRBV5-8; CDR3 length: 13; D gene: NA
CDR3 DNA: TGTGCCAGCACTCACAGTACCGCGAACACCGGGGAGCTGTTTTTT; CDR3 protein: CASTHSTANTGELFF; clone size: NA; J gene: TRBJ2-2; V gene: TRBV6-5; CDR3 length: 15; D gene: NA
CDR3 DNA: TGTGCCAGTAGTATAGTTCCAGGGGACCCCTACAATGAGCAGTTCTTC; CDR3 protein: CASSIVPGDPYNEQFF; clone size: NA; J gene: TRBJ2-1; V gene: TRBV19; CDR3 length: 16; D gene: NA
CDR3 DNA: TGTGCCAGCAGCTTAAGCAGGGTAGAGACCCAGTACTTC; CDR3 protein: CASSLSRVETQYF; clone size: NA; J gene: TRBJ2-5; V gene: TRBV7-2; CDR3 length: 13; D gene: NA
CDR3 DNA: TGTGCCAGCAGATACACCGCAACTAATGAAAAACTGTTTTTT; CDR3 protein: CASRYTATNEKLFF; clone size: NA; J gene: TRBJ1-4; V gene: TRBV2; CDR3 length: 14; D gene: NA
CDR3 DNA: TGTGCCAGCAGCCCCGGACGGGAGAACACTGAAGCTTTCTTT; CDR3 protein: CASSPGRENTEAFF; clone size: NA; J gene: TRBJ1-1; V gene: TRBV5-4; CDR3 length: 14; D gene: NA
CDR3 DNA: TGTGCCAGCAGACCCAGTAGCGGGGGGGGGTTGAATGAGCAGTTCTTC; CDR3 protein: CASRPSSGGGLNEQFF; clone size: NA; J gene: TRBJ2-1; V gene: TRBV9; CDR3 length: 16; D gene: TRBD2
CDR3 DNA: TGTGCCAGCAGCGTAGCGGGAGGGCCGGGAACCACCACAGATACGCAGTATTTT; CDR3 protein: CASSVAGGPGTTTDTQYF; clone size: NA; J gene: TRBJ2-3; V gene: TRBV9; CDR3 length: 18; D gene: TRBD2
CDR3 DNA: TGCGCCAGCAGCCAAGTAGGGACAGGGGATGGCTACACCTTC; CDR3 protein: CASSQVGTGDGYTF; clone size: NA; J gene: TRBJ1-2; V gene: TRBV4-1; CDR3 length: 14; D gene: TRBD1
CDR3 DNA: TGTGCCAGCAGTACAGGGGGCCAGGGAAACACCATATATTTT; CDR3 protein: CASSTGGQGNTIYF; clone size: NA; J gene: TRBJ1-3; V gene: TRBV6-6; CDR3 length: 14; D gene: TRBD1
CDR3 DNA: TGTGCCAGCAGCTTAGAACGGGAAGCCTACGAGCAGTACTTC; CDR3 protein: CASSLEREAYEQYF; clone size: NA; J gene: TRBJ2-7; V gene: TRBV5-4; CDR3 length: 14; D gene: NA
CDR3 DNA: TGTGCCAGCACCTACGGGGGGGGCGCGACTTCACCCCTCCACTTT; CDR3 protein: CASTYGGGATSPLHF; clone size: NA; J gene: TRBJ1-6; V gene: TRBV9; CDR3 length: 15; D gene: NA
CDR3 DNA: TGTGCCAGCAGCCTCGGAGGGGGGAGGGAGGGGTTTAATGAGCAGTTCTTC; CDR3 protein: CASSLGGGREGFNEQFF; clone size: NA; J gene: TRBJ2-1; V gene: TRBV4-2; CDR3 length: 17; D gene: NA
CDR3 DNA: TGTGCCAGCTCACCACGGGCCGTCACTGAAGCTTTCTTT; CDR3 protein: CASSPRAVTEAFF; clone size: NA; J gene: TRBJ1-1; V gene: TRBV18; CDR3 length: 13; D gene: NA
CDR3 DNA: TGTGCCACCAGCAGAGAGGCGGGGGGCTCAGGAAACACCATATATTTT; CDR3 protein: CATSREAGGSGNTIYF; clone size: NA; J gene: TRBJ1-3; V gene: TRBV15; CDR3 length: 16; D gene: NA
CDR3 DNA: TGTGCCAGCGGTCAGGGCTTTGGCTATGGCTACACCTTC; CDR3 protein: CASGQGFGYGYTF; clone size: NA; J gene: TRBJ1-2; V gene: TRBV6-5; CDR3 length: 13; D gene: NA
CDR3 DNA: TGTGCCAGCAGTGAAAGACCTCGGGACAATGAGCAGTTCTTC; CDR3 protein: CASSERPRDNEQFF; clone size: NA; J gene: TRBJ2-1; V gene: TRBV6-1; CDR3 length: 14; D gene: NA
CDR3 DNA: TGTGCCAGCTTTCCTCGCGGCACCGGGGAGCTGTTTTTT; CDR3 protein: CASFPRGTGELFF; clone size: NA; J gene: TRBJ2-2; V gene: TRBV6-4; CDR3 length: 13; D gene: NA
CDR3 DNA: TGTGCCAGCGGCTGGTCCGGGACAGGGGCCTCCGGTACCTTCTACGAGCAGTACTTC; CDR3 protein: CASGWSGTGASGTFYEQYF; clone size: NA; J gene: TRBJ2-7; V gene: TRBV2; CDR3 length: 19; D gene: TRBD1
CDR3 DNA: TGTGCCAGCAGCAATGGGCAGACATACGAGCAGTACTTC; CDR3 protein: CASSNGQTYEQYF; clone size: NA; J gene: TRBJ2-7; V gene: TRBV7-3; CDR3 length: 13; D gene: NA
CDR3 DNA: TGTGCCAGCAGCTCGACAGTCCTTGAGCAGTACTTC; CDR3 protein: CASSSTVLEQYF; clone size: few; J gene: TRBJ2-7; V gene: TRBV7-2; CDR3 length: 12; D gene: NA
CDR3 DNA: TGTGCCAGCAGCCTTGGAGGGAACTATGGCTACACCTTC; CDR3 protein: CASSLGGNYGYTF; clone size: NA; J gene: TRBJ1-2; V gene: TRBV2; CDR3 length: 13; D gene: NA
CDR3 DNA: TGTGCCAGCATCGGAGCGGGGGGACTAAAGGGGGGCTACACCTTC; CDR3 protein: CASIGAGGLKGGYTF; clone size: NA; J gene: TRBJ1-2; V gene: TRBV6-5; CDR3 length: 15; D gene: NA
CDR3 DNA: TGTGCCAGCAGTTTGCTACTAGCGGGAGTTTACAATGAGCAGTTCTTC; CDR3 protein: CASSLLLAGVYNEQFF; clone size: NA; J gene: TRBJ2-1; V gene: TRBV27; CDR3 length: 16; D gene: TRBD2
CDR3 DNA: TGTGCCAGCAGTGCCATTGGGCGGGCGTCCTCCACTGAAGCTTTCTTT; CDR3 protein: CASSAIGRASSTEAFF; clone size: NA; J gene: TRBJ1-1; V gene: TRBV25-1; CDR3 length: 16; D gene: NA
CDR3 DNA: TGTGCCAGCAGCGAGAGGGCCGGGACAGGGGCCTATGGCTACACCTTC; CDR3 protein: CASSERAGTGAYGYTF; clone size: NA; J gene: TRBJ1-2; V gene: TRBV9; CDR3 length: 16; D gene: TRBD1
CDR3 DNA: TGCGCCAGCAGCTTCGTGGCAGGAGGAGACAATGAGCAGTTCTTC; CDR3 protein: CASSFVAGGDNEQFF; clone size: NA; J gene: TRBJ2-1; V gene: TRBV5-1; CDR3 length: 15; D gene: NA
CDR3 DNA: TGTGCCAGCAGCTTCGGGCTAGCGGGGATCCTCCGAGAGACCCAGTACTTC; CDR3 protein: CASSFGLAGILRETQYF; clone size: NA; J gene: TRBJ2-5; V gene: TRBV7-9; CDR3 length: 17; D gene: TRBD2
CDR3 DNA: TGTGCCAGCAGCCTAAGGGGGGGATCAGGAGACTACGAGCAGTACTTC; CDR3 protein: CASSLRGGSGDYEQYF; clone size: NA; J gene: TRBJ2-7; V gene: TRBV5-5; CDR3 length: 16; D gene: NA
CDR3 DNA: TGTGCCAGCAGCCCTGGGGGGGTCGGGGAGCTGTTTTTT; CDR3 protein: CASSPGGVGELFF; clone size: NA; J gene: TRBJ2-2; V gene: TRBV7-3; CDR3 length: 13; D gene: TRBD2
CDR3 DNA: TGCGCCAGCAGCTTGTCAACTGGGACAGGGGTGGCAGATACGCAGTATTTT; CDR3 protein: CASSLSTGTGVADTQYF; clone size: NA; J gene: TRBJ2-3; V gene: TRBV5-1; CDR3 length: 17; D gene: TRBD1
CDR3 DNA: TGCGCCAGCAGCTTGGCTGGACTCCTAAACAATGAGCAGTTCTTC; CDR3 protein: CASSLAGLLNNEQFF; clone size: once; J gene: TRBJ2-1; V gene: TRBV5-1; CDR3 length: 15; D gene: NA
CDR3 DNA: TGTGCCAGCAGCTCACCCTCGGACTCTTTCGGCTACACCTTC; CDR3 protein: CASSSPSDSFGYTF; clone size: NA; J gene: TRBJ1-2; V gene: TRBV7-8; CDR3 length: 14; D gene: NA
CDR3 DNA: TGTGCCAGCAGCTTAGGGCAAGGGGACAACGACTATGGCTACACCTTC; CDR3 protein: CASSLGQGDNDYGYTF; clone size: NA; J gene: TRBJ1-2; V gene: TRBV13; CDR3 length: 16; D gene: NA
CDR3 DNA: TGTGCCAGCAGCTGGCAGGGGGCGGACATTCAGTACTTC; CDR3 protein: CASSWQGADIQYF; clone size: NA; J gene: TRBJ2-4; V gene: TRBV7-9; CDR3 length: 13; D gene: TRBD1